This T cell receptor beta chain was retrieved from a study of human T cells and chemical hapten exposure (dated by TCRdb to the early 2020s). For context, the study as a whole: For sensitization, 2% DPC in acetone was applied to a roughly 2 cm by roughly 2 cm area of upper inner arm skin. Patch testing on the upper back used Finn chambers containing 0.01% DPC, with scoring done after 6 days according to International Contact Dermatitis Research Group standards. Approximately 28 alopecia patients gave blood for TCR sequencing at one to four time points (pre-sensitization, 2, 6 and 24 weeks). The study tracked peripheral blood TCR repertoire changes in vivo during primary and secondary sensitization to the hapten diphenylcyclopropenone (DPC) in alopecia patients. The mostly female patient cohort included alopecia areata with under or over 50% scalp involvement, alopecia totalis and alopecia universalis. Libraries were pooled for sequencing, and variation in per-sample TCR yields was attributed mainly to small differences in library volumes within the pool. Throughout the roughly 24-week study period, patients were also given weekly therapeutic DPC doses on the scalp. Patient blood was sampled pre-sensitization (week 0) and at 2, 6 and about 24 weeks after DPC sensitization.

This clonotype occurred a few times. The specificity of this receptor is unknown. At one end the junction does not follow the germline gene, possibly because of a read error. Library creation used RACE. TCRdb lists the instrument as NextSeq 500. Library preparation attached unique molecular identifiers to individual cDNA molecules for quantitative, reproducible TCR counting. For every blood RNA sample, sequencing covered both the TCR alpha and TCR beta chains. Per the original workflow: Samples had a median of 95,638 TCRs, with a range from about 23,224 to 750,000. The Decombinator software suite was used to annotate V, J and CDR3 in the TCR reads. For the PS versus PT1 abundance plots, all samples were subsampled to the same number of TCRs (28,000). Expanded TCRs were defined as absent before sensitization and observed at least eight times at the 2-week time point. Using fastp trimming at Q25 and MiXCR clonotype assembly, TCRdb reanalyzed the public sequencing data and kept in-frame beta chains. When rows share a CDR3 protein, they turn into one entry using the most common DNA and genes. The V and J calls and clone size are TCRdb's, not the authors'. This sample holds 340,000 or so distinct CDR3 sequences; approximately 6.3% were observed only once. Of the sample, 8% to 9% falls within the top ten clones.

CDR1 SSHAT and CDR2 FNYEAQ are derived from the germline V gene (reference sequence). From the cysteine up to the phenylalanine, the CDR3 has a length of 15 residues. The kept DNA is CDR3 alone, 45 bases in frame from the first base. The time point label of this sample denotes: patch test 1, 2 weeks after DPC sensitization. Taken with the paper, the label for treatment or condition translates to: therapeutic diphenylcyclopropenone sensitization with weekly scalp DPC. At each patch-test visit, blood was drawn before the patch test was applied. To be eligible, patients had to be aged 18 to 70, diagnosed with alopecia and judged suitable for DPC therapy, while pregnant patients were excluded. Total RNA was isolated from unfractionated whole blood collected in Tempus Blood RNA tubes. What the work shows at the level of the full study, not this receptor alone: A positive correlation was found between the number of PT1 expanded TCRs and patch test score, with significance reached at thresholds 8, 16 and 32 but not 4. Significantly more large CDR3 similarity clusters were formed by expanded TCRs than by pre-sensitization or healthy control sets, consistent with antigen-driven responses. Alopecia, a presumed autoimmune disease, was present in all patients, so the immune response of the patients might differ from that of healthy individuals. After repeated subsampling, the strength of the expansion versus patch-test correlation and the threshold at which it became significant changed. DPC sensitization did not change the number of TCRs with a frequency above 1 in 1000, and there was no evidence of changes in global repertoire structure.

This clonotype originated in a woman aged 18-29 years with alopecia areata. Some clones in this sample may be carry-over from other donors' samples. The chain joins TRBV7-7 to TRBJ2-1, and the D gene may be TRBD2, 6 bases matching. The sample consisted of whole blood, taken in connection with sensitization to the hapten diphenylcyclopropenone (DPC). The CDR3 protein: CASSLGAGPGNEQFF. The nucleotide sequence reads as follows: TGTGCTAGCAGCTTAGGGGCGGGGCCTGGAAATGAGCAGTTCTTC.